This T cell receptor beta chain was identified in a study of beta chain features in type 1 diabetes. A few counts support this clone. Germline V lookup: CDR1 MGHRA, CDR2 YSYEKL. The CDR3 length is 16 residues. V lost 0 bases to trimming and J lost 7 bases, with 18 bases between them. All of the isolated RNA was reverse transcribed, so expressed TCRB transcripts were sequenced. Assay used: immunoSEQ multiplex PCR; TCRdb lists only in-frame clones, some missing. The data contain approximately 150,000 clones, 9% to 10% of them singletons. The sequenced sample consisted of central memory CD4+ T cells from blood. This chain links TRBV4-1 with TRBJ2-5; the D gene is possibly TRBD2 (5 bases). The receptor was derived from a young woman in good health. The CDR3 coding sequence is TGCGCCAGCAGCCAAGATCGGGCAGCGGTAGTAGGGACCCAGTACTTC. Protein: CASSQDRAAVVGTQYF.